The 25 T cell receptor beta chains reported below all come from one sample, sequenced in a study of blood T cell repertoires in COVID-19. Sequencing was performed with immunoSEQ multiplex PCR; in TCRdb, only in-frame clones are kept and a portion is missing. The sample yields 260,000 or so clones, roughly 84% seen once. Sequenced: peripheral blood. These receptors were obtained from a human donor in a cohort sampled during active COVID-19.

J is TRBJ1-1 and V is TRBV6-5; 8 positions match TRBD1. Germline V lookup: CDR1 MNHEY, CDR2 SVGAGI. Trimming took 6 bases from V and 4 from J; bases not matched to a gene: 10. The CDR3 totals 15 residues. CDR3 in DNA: TGTGCCAGCAGAGTAGCGACAGGGGCGCCCACTGAAGCTTTCTTT. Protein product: CASRVATGAPTEAFF.

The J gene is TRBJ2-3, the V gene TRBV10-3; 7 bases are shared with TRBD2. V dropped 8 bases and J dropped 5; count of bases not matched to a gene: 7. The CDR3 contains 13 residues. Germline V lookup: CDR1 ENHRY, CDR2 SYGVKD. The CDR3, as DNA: TGTGCCATCGGCCGGGACTATGAAGATACGCAGTATTTT. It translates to CAIGRDYEDTQYF.

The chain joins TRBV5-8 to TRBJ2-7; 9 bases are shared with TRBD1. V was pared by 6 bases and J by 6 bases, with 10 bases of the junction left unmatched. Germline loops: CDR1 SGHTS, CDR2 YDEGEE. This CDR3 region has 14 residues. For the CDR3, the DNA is TGTGCCAGCATCCCCCGGACAGGGGTAGGCGAGCAGTACTTC. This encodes CASIPRTGVGEQYF.

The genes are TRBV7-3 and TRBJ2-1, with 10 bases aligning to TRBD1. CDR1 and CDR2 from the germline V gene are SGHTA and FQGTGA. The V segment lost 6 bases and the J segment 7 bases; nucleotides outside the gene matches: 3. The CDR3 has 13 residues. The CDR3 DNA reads TGTGCCAGCAGGACAGGGGGCCGAAATGAGCAGTTCTTC. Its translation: CASRTGGRNEQFF.

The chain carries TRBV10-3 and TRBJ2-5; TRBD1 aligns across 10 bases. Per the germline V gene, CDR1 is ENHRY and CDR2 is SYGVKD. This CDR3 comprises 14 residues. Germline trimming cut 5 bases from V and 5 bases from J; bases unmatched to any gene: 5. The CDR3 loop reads CAISRQGARETQYF. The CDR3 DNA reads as TGTGCCATCAGTCGACAGGGGGCCCGGGAGACCCAGTACTTC.

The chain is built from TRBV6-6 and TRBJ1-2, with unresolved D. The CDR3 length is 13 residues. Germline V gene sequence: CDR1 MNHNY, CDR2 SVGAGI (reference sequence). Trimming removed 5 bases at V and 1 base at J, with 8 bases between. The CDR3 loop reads CASSLIINYGYTF. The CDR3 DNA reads TGTGCCAGCAGTCTTATAATTAACTATGGCTACACCTTC.

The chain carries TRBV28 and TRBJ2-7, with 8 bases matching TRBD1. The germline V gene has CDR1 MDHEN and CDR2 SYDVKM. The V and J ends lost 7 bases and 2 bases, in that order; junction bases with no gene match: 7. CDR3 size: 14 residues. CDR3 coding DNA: TGTGCCAGCATTCGGACAGGGTTGACCTACGAGCAGTACTTC. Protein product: CASIRTGLTYEQYF.

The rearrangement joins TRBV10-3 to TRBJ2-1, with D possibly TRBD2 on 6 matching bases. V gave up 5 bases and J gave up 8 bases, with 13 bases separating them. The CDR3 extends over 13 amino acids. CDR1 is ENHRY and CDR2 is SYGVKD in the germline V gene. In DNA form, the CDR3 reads TGTGCCATCAGTCGTTCCTGGGGGGATGAGCAGTTCTTC. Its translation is CAISRSWGDEQFF.

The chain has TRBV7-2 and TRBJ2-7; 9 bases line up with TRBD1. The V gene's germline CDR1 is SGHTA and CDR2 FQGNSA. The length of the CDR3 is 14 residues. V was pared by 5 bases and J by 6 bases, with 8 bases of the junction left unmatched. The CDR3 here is CASSVSGQGAEQYF. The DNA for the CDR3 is TGTGCCAGCAGCGTATCGGGACAGGGAGCCGAGCAGTACTTC.

The CDR3 DNA reads as TGTGCCAGCAGTTTTTTGACAGGGGTCCAGCCCCAGCATTTT. Translated: CASSFLTGVQPQHF. The V gene is TRBV28, the J gene TRBJ1-5; TRBD1 aligns across 8 bases. The CDR3 covers 14 residues. Trimming cost V 3 bases and J 7 bases; bases outside gene matches: 5. From germline, CDR1 is MDHEN and CDR2 SYDVKM.

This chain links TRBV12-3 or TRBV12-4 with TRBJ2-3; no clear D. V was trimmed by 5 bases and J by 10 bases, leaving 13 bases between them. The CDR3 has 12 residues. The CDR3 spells CASSPQNQAQYF. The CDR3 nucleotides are TGTGCCAGCAGTCCCCAGAATCAGGCGCAGTATTTT.

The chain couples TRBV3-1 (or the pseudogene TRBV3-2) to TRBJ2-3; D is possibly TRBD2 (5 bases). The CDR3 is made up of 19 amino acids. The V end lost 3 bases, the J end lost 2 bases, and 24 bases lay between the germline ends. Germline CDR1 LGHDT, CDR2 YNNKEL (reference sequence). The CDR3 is CASSHAKGGGLQVTDTQYF. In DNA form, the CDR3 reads TGTGCCAGCAGCCACGCAAAGGGCGGAGGACTTCAGGTCACAGATACGCAGTATTTT.

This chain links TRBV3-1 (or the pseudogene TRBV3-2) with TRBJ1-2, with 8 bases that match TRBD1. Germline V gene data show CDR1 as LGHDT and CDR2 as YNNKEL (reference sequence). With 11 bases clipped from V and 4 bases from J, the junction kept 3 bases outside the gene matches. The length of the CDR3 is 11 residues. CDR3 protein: CASTGGYGYTF. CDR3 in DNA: TGTGCCTCCACAGGGGGCTATGGCTACACCTTC.

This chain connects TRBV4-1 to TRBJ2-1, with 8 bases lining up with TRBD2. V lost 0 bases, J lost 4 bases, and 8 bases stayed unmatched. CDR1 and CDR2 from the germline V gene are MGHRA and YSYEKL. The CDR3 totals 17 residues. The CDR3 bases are TGCGCCAGCAGCCAAGACCGCGCTAGCGGGTTTTACAATGAGCAGTTCTTC. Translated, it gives CASSQDRASGFYNEQFF.

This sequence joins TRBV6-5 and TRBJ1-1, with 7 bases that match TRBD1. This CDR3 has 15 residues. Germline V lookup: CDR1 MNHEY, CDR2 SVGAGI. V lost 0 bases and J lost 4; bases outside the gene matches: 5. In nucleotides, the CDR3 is TGTGCCAGCAGTTACTCGGAGGGGGCGGGCACTGAAGCTTTCTTT. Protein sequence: CASSYSEGAGTEAFF.

The chain's CDR3 is CASSSLYGIDTGELFF. The CDR3 bases are TGCGCCAGCAGCTCACTGTACGGGATTGACACCGGGGAGCTGTTTTTT. V and J are TRBV5-1 and TRBJ2-2, with D tentatively TRBD2 (5 bases). The V gene lost 3 bases and the J gene lost 3 bases, with 15 bases spanning the gap. The CDR3 length is 16 residues. The V gene's germline CDR1 is SGHRS and CDR2 YFSETQ.

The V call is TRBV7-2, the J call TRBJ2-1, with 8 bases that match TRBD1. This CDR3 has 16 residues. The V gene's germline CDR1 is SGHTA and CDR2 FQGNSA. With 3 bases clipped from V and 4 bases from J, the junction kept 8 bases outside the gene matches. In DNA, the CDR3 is TGTGCCAGCAGCTTTGGCGGGACAGGATCGTACAATGAGCAGTTCTTC. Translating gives CASSFGGTGSYNEQFF. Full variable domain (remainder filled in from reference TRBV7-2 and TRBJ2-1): GAGVSQSPSNKVTEKGKDVELRCDPISGHTALYWYRQSLGQGLEFLIYFQGNSAPDKSGLPSDRFSAERTGGSVSTLTIQRTQQEDSAVYLCASSFGGTGSYNEQFFGPGTRLTVL.

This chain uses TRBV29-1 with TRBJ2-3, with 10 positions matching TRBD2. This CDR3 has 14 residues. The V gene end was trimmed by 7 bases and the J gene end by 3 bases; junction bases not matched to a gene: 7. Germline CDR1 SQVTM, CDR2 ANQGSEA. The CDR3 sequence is CSGKREGRTDTQYF. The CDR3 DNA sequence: TGCAGCGGGAAGCGGGAGGGTCGAACAGATACGCAGTATTTT.

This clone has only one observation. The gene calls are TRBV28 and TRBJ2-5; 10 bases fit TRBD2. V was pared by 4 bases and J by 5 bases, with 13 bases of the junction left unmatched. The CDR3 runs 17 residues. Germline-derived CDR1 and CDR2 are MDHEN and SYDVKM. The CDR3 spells CASSSPPSGSPRETQYF. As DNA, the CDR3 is TGTGCCAGCAGTTCCCCCCCTAGCGGGAGTCCGAGGGAGACCCAGTACTTC.

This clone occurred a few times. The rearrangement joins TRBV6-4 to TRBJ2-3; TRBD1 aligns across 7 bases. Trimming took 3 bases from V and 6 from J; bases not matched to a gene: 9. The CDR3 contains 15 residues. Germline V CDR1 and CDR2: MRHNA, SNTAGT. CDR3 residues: CASSERAGGSDTQYF. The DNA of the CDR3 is TGTGCCAGCAGTGAGAGGGCAGGGGGATCCGATACGCAGTATTTT.

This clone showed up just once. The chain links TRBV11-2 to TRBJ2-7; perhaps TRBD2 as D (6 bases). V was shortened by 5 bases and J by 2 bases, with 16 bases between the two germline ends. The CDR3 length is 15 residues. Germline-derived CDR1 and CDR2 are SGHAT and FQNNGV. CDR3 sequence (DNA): TGTGCCAGCAGCAGAACCGGGACTCACACCTACGAGCAGTACTTC. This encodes CASSRTGTHTYEQYF.

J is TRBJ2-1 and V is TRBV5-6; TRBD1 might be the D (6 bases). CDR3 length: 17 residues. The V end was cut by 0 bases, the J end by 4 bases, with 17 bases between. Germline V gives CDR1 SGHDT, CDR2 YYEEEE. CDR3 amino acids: CASSLEGWGTSYNEQFF. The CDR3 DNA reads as TGTGCCAGCAGCTTGGAGGGTTGGGGGACATCGTACAATGAGCAGTTCTTC.

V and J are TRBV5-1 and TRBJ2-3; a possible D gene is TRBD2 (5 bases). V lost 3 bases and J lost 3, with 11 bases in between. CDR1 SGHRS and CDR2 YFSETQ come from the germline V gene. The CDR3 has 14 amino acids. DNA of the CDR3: TGCGCCAGCAGCTCCTCACTAGATACAGATACGCAGTATTTT. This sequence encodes CASSSSLDTDTQYF.

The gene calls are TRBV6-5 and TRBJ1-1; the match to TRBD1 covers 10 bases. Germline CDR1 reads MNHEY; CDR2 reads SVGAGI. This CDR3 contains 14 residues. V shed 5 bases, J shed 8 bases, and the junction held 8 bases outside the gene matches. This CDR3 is CASSQSDRGKEAFF. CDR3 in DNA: TGTGCCAGCAGTCAGTCGGACAGGGGGAAAGAAGCTTTCTTT.

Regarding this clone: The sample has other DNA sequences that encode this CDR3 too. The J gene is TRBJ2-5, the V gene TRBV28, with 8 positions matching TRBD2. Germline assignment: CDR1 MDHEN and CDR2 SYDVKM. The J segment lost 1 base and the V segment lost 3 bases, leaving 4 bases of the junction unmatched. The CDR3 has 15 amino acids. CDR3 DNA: TGTGCCAGCAGTTTCTCCAGCGGGGGCCAAGAGACCCAGTACTTC. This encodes CASSFSSGGQETQYF.